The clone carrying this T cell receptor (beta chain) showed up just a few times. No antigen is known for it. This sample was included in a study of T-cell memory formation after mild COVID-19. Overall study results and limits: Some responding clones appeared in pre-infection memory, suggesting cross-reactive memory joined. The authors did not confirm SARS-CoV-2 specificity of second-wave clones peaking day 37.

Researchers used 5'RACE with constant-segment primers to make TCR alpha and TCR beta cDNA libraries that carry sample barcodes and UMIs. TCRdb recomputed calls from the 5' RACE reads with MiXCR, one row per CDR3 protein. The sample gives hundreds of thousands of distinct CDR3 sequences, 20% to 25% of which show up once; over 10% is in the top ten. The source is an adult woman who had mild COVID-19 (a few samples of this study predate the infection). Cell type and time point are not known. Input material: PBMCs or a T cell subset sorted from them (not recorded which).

The CDR3 DNA follows: TGTGCCAGCAGTTTAACTAGCGGGGGACCACTCTCCTACGAGCAGTACTTC. Translating gives CASSLTSGGPLSYEQYF. This chain links TRBV12-3 or TRBV12-4 with TRBJ2-7; TRBD2 matches at 11 bases. V lost 2 bases, J lost 0 bases, and 6 bases stayed unmatched. This CDR3 spans 17 amino acids.